One sample yielded the 13 T cell receptor beta chains listed below, sequenced in a study of blood T cell repertoires in COVID-19. The method was immunoSEQ multiplex PCR; TCRdb's version includes in-frame clones alone and lacks a portion of them. Among around 220,000 clones listed, about 85% were seen once. The sample taken for sequencing was peripheral blood. The receptors here all came from a man between 25 and 39 years old with active or convalescent COVID-19.

The chain couples TRBV12-3 or TRBV12-4 to TRBJ2-7, with a possible D match to TRBD2 (6 bases). The CDR3 consists of 11 residues. V was clipped by 8 bases and J by 5 bases, with 10 bases between them. In nucleotides, the CDR3 is TGTGCCAGCCGGGGGTACCACGAGCAGTACTTC. Translating it yields CASRGYHEQYF.

V gene TRBV9 combines with J gene TRBJ1-1; 8 nucleotides line up with TRBD1. There are 15 residues in the CDR3. CDR1 and CDR2 from the germline V gene are SGDLS and YYNGEE. The V and J ends lost 0 bases and 4 bases, in that order; junction bases with no gene match: 5. CDR3 residues: CASSVGAGGTTEAFF. For the CDR3, the DNA is TGTGCCAGCAGCGTAGGGGCAGGGGGCACCACTGAAGCTTTCTTT.

Only one count was recorded for this clone. This chain joins TRBV11-2 and TRBJ2-3; D is possibly TRBD1 (8 bases). Germline loops: CDR1 SGHAT, CDR2 FQNNGV. V lost 4 bases and J lost 7, with 21 bases in between. The CDR3 spans 16 residues. The CDR3 is CASSWGGTGRQNTQYF. For the CDR3, the DNA is TGTGCCAGCAGCTGGGGGGGGACAGGACGACAAAATACGCAGTATTTT.

The chain uses TRBV4-2 and TRBJ1-2; 8 bases match TRBD1. The germline V gene has CDR1 LGHNA and CDR2 YNFKEQ. The CDR3 has 13 amino acids. V lost 4 bases and J lost 4; bases outside the gene matches: 2. DNA of the CDR3: TGTGCCAGCAGCCCAGGGGGCGGCTATGGCTACACCTTC. Protein sequence: CASSPGGGYGYTF.

The chain couples TRBV5-1 to TRBJ1-1; 7 bases are a match to TRBD1. The V and J ends lost 4 bases and 1 base, in that order; junction bases with no gene match: 4. Germline loops: CDR1 SGHRS, CDR2 YFSETQ. The CDR3 has 14 residues. The CDR3 sequence is CASSGGQTNTEAFF. CDR3 nucleotides: TGCGCCAGCAGCGGGGGACAGACGAACACTGAAGCTTTCTTT. Filled out from reference TRBV5-1 and TRBJ1-1, the complete variable domain reads KAGVTQTPRYLIKTRGQQVTLSCSPISGHRSVSWYQQTPGQGLQFLFEYFSETQRNKGNFPGRFSGRQFSNSRSEMNVSTLELGDSALYLCASSGGQTNTEAFFGQGTRLTVV.

The chain is built from TRBV7-9 and TRBJ1-3, with D uncertain. Per germline, CDR1 SEHNR and CDR2 FQNEAQ (reference sequence). The CDR3 is made up of 15 amino acids. Trimming removed 2 bases from V and 3 bases from J, with 11 bases in between. CDR3 DNA: TGTGCCAGCAGCTTATGGGCGAGTGATGGAAACACCATATATTTT. The encoded protein is CASSLWASDGNTIYF.

DNA of the CDR3: TGTGCCAGCAGCGGATCCGGGACAAAAACGAGGCCCCAGCATTTT. Protein: CASSGSGTKTRPQHF. The rearrangement joins TRBV21-1 to TRBJ1-5; the table calls TRBD1, which could not be checked here. TRBV21-1 is listed as a pseudogene. The CDR3 has 15 residues.

The chain recombines TRBV18 with TRBJ2-5; 7 bases match TRBD1. J was trimmed by 5 bases and V by 2 bases; bases with no gene match: 2. The CDR3 runs 13 residues. Germline V gene data show CDR1 as KGHSH and CDR2 as LQKENI. The CDR3 DNA follows: TGTGCCAGCTCACCAGGACAGGAGGAGACCCAGTACTTC. It yields the protein CASSPGQEETQYF.

The genes are TRBV24-1 and TRBJ2-1; a weak D match, TRBD2 (5 bases). Per germline, CDR1 KGHDR and CDR2 SFDVKD. The CDR3 runs to 13 residues. V was shortened by 3 bases and J by 8 bases, with 10 bases between the two germline ends. The DNA for the CDR3 is TGTGCCACCAGTGATCCAAGCGGACATGAGCAGTTCTTC. This encodes CATSDPSGHEQFF.

The chain joins TRBV7-9 to TRBJ2-5; 7 bases agree with TRBD2. With V trimmed by 5 bases and J by 5 bases, 8 bases remained unmatched. This CDR3 region has 14 residues. Germline CDR1 reads SEHNR; CDR2 reads FQNEAQ (reference sequence). CDR3 sequence: CASSPGLGRETQYF. CDR3 DNA sequence: TGTGCCAGCAGCCCAGGACTAGGTCGGGAGACCCAGTACTTC.

This clone is a singleton in its sample. DNA for the CDR3: TGTGCCAGCAGCATGGGGACAGGCGGAACGGCCCAGCATTTT. It encodes CASSMGTGGTAQHF. J is TRBJ1-5 and V is TRBV5-4; the match to TRBD1 covers 8 bases. V shed 4 bases and J 11 bases; nucleotides not matched to a gene: 11. The germline V gene has CDR1 SGHNT and CDR2 YYREEE (reference sequence). The CDR3 spans 14 residues.

The chain recombines TRBV9 with TRBJ1-6; D is possibly TRBD1 (5 bases). The V and J ends lost 3 bases and 8 bases respectively, with 15 bases between them. Germline loops: CDR1 SGDLS, CDR2 YYNGEE. The CDR3 is made up of 15 amino acids. This CDR3 reads CASSAQGSEYSPLHF. In DNA, the CDR3 is TGTGCCAGCAGCGCCCAGGGATCTGAGTATTCACCCCTCCACTTT.

The rearrangement joins TRBV6-5 to TRBJ1-5; D is uncertain. CDR3 size: 14 residues. The V gene's germline CDR1 is MNHEY and CDR2 SVGAGI. The V end was cut by 7 bases, the J end by 4 bases, with 14 bases between. The CDR3 region is CASTPLAGNQPQHF. CDR3 nucleotide sequence: TGTGCCAGCACCCCCTTGGCGGGTAATCAGCCCCAGCATTTT.